This T cell receptor beta chain was sequenced for a study of T-cell memory formation after mild COVID-19. Study as a whole: Each donor largely had its own TCR clusters.

TCRdb passed the 5' RACE reads through MiXCR, listing each CDR3 protein once. The data hold 150,000 to 200,000 distinct CDR3 sequences, with about 22% observed a single time. The CDR3 is 14 amino acids. Trimming cost V 3 bases and J 12 bases, with 19 bases left between them. Germline CDR1 is SGDLS and CDR2 is YYNGEE. Concerning this clonotype itself: Its antigen is still unknown.

Study-level results: Confirmation was lacking for SARS-CoV-2 specificity of second-wave clones that peaked on day 37. The study detected some responding clones in pre-infection memory, suggesting cross-reactive memory joined.

Sequencing input: PBMCs or a T cell subset sorted from them (not recorded which). This sequence joins TRBV9 and TRBJ2-1; the D call may be TRBD1 or TRBD2 (5 bases each). This TCR was sampled from an adult woman who had mild COVID-19 (a few samples of this study predate the infection). Cell type and time point are not known. The CDR3 region is CASSAEGGGGGQFF. The CDR3 DNA reads TGTGCCAGCAGCGCCGAGGGCGGAGGTGGGGGGCAGTTCTTC.